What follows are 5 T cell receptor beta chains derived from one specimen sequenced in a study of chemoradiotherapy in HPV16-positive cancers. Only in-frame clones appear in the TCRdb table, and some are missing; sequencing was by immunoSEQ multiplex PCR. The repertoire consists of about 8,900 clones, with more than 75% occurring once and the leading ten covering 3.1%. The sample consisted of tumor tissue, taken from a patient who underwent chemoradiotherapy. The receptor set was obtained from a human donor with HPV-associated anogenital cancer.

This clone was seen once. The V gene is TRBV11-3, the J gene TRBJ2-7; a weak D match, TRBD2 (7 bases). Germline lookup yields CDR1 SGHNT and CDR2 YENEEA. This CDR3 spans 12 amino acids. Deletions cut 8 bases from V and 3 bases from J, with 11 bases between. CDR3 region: CASGGAGYEQYF. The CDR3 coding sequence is TGTGCCAGCGGGGGGGCGGGCTACGAGCAGTACTTC.

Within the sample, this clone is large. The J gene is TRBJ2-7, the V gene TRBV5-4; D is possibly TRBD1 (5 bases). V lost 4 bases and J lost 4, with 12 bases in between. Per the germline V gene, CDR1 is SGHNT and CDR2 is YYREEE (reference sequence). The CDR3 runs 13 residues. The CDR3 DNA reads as TGTGCCAGCAGCATCGACAGCCGATACGAGCAGTACTTC. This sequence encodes CASSIDSRYEQYF.

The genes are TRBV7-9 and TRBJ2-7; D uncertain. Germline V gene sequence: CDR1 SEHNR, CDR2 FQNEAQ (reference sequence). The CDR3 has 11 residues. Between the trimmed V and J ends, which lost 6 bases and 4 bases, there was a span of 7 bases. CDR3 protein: CASREGYEQYF. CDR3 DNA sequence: TGTGCCAGCAGGGAAGGTTACGAGCAGTACTTC.

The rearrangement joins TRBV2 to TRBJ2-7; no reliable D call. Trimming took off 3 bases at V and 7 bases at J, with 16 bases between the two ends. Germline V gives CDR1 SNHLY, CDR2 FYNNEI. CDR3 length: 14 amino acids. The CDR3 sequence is CASSDAVAPREQYF. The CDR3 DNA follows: TGTGCCAGCAGTGACGCCGTGGCTCCGCGGGAGCAGTACTTC.

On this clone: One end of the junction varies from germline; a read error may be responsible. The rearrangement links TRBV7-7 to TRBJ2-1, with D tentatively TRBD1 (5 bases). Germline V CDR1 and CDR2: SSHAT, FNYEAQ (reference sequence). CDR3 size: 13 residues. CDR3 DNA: TGTGCTAGCAGCTTGGGGCTTAGCAATGAGCAGTTCTTC. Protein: CASSLGLSNEQFF.